This T cell receptor (beta chain) was sequenced during a study of T cells in localized non-small cell lung cancer. The study's findings and limits: Uninvolved nearby lung showed the greatest T cell clonality, exceeding that found in tumor. Patients showing higher blood T cell density tended to see longer overall survival. Out of the top 100 tumor clones, a median approximately 57 were seen in adjacent lung.

Clones were read by immunoSEQ multiplex PCR, and TCRdb kept only the in-frame ones, dropping some. The table lists tens of thousands of clones, 70% to 90% of them singletons. A note on this clone: Antigen specificity is unknown.

The CDR3 loop spans 14 amino acids. Trimming at V came to 3 bases and at J to 6 bases, leaving 5 bases not matched to a gene. Germline V gives CDR1 SGHRS, CDR2 YFSETQ. The clonotype was recovered from a male donor aged 60 or over with stage III squamous cell lung carcinoma. This sample comprised peripheral blood, obtained before any cancer treatment. The chain links TRBV5-1 to TRBJ2-2, with TRBD1 identical over 7 bases. In DNA form, the CDR3 reads TGCGCCAGCAGCTCTCTGACAGGGTCCGGGGAGCTGTTTTTT. It translates to CASSSLTGSGELFF.